This T cell receptor beta chain was recorded in a study of human T cells and chemical hapten exposure. V was shortened by 2 bases and J by 7 bases, with 11 bases between the two germline ends. CDR1 is MDHEN, CDR2 SYDVKM, per germline. The CDR3 contains 13 residues. Study-level findings and limits: In comparison with controls, expanded TCRs gave rise to a significantly larger number of large CDR3 similarity clusters.

Library preparation tagged each individual cDNA molecule with a unique molecular identifier. TCRdb reprocessed the RACE reads via MiXCR and lists one record per CDR3 protein. The sample lists about 120,000 distinct CDR3 sequences; about 13% were seen once. Turning to this clonotype: The antigen remains undetermined.

Described time point: patch test 1, 2 weeks after DPC sensitization. Documented treatment: therapeutic diphenylcyclopropenone sensitization with weekly scalp DPC. This chain links TRBV28 with TRBJ1-1; D remains unclear. This clonotype was sampled from a man between 18 and 29 years old with alopecia areata. Some clones in this sample may be carry-over from other donors' samples. Sequenced here: whole blood, sampled in connection with sensitization to the hapten diphenylcyclopropenone (DPC). The CDR3: CASSLTTVYEAFF. In DNA form, the CDR3 reads TGTGCCAGCAGTTTAACGACCGTCTATGAAGCTTTCTTT.